Below, one T cell receptor (beta chain) is given with its context. The sample belongs to a study of blood T cells in healthy people across ages. Sample-barcoded 5' priming and a J-beta primer mix drove a second PCR of roughly 6 to 12 cycles. TCRdb re-derived calls from the 5' RACE reads in MiXCR, one entry per CDR3 protein. The data contain 600,000 to 850,000 distinct CDR3 sequences, around 25% of them seen just once; the ten biggest clones take up roughly a tenth. The data also belong to a second study, concerning T cells of mothers and their children.

The sequenced sample consisted of blood. The receptor comes from a boy younger than 18 in good health.

This CDR3 is CASRVSDGGDEQYF. The DNA for the CDR3 is TGTGCCAGCAGGGTGAGCGACGGTGGGGACGAGCAGTACTTC. The rearrangement joins TRBV12-3 or TRBV12-4 to TRBJ2-5, with D hard to call. The end of the DNA is better explained by TRBJ2-7, so the J call may be wrong. The CDR3 totals 14 residues.